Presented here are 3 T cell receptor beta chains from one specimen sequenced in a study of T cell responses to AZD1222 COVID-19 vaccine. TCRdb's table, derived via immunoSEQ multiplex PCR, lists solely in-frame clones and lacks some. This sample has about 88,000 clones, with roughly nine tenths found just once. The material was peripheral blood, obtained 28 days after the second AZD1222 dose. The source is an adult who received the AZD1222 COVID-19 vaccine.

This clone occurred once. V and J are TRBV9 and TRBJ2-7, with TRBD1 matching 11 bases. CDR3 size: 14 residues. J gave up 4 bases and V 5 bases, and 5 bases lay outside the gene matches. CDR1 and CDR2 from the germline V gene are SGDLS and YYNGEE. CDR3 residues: CASSAGTGGYEQYF. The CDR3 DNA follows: TGTGCCAGCAGTGCCGGGACAGGGGGATACGAGCAGTACTTC.

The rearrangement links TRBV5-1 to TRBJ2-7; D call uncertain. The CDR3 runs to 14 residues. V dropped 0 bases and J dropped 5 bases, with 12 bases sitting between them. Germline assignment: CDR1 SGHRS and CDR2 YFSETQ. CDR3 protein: CASSLGPGRDEQYF. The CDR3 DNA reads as TGCGCCAGCAGCTTGGGGCCTGGGCGAGACGAGCAGTACTTC.

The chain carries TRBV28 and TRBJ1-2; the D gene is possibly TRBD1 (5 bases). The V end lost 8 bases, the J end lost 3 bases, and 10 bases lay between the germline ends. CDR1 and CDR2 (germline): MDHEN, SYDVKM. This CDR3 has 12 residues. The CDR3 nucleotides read TGTGCCAGCGCCTCAGGGTACTATGGCTACACCTTC. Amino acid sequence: CASASGYYGYTF.